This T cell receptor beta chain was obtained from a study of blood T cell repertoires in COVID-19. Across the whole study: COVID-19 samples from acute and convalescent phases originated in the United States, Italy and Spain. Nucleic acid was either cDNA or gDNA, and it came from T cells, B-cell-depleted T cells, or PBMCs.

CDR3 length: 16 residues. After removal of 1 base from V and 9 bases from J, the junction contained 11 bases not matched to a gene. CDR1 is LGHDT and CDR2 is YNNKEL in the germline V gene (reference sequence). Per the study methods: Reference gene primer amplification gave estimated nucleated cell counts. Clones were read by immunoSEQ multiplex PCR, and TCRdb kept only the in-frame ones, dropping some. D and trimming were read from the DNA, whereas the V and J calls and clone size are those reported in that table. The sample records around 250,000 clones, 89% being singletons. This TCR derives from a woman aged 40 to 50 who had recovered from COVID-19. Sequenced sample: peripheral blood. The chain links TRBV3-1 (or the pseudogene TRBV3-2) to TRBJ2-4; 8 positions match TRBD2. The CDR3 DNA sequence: TGTGCCAGCAGCCAAGGTCCGTCGCTAGCGGGTGTCATTCAGTACTTC. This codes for CASSQGPSLAGVIQYF.